The sequence of this T cell receptor beta chain was determined in a study of early T cells in non-severe SARS-CoV-2 infection. Germline V gene sequence: CDR1 MNHEY, CDR2 SVGAGI. The V gene end was trimmed by 8 bases and the J gene end by 6 bases; junction bases not matched to a gene: 11. CDR3 size: 14 residues. Individual cDNA molecules received unique molecular identifiers during library preparation. Via MiXCR, TCRdb re-called the 5' RACE reads, giving one row per CDR3 protein. This table has tens of thousands of distinct CDR3 sequences, over 9.5% appearing once. This clonotype was seen at least ten times.

The TCR was taken from an adult who was a healthcare worker with PCR-confirmed SARS-CoV-2 infection or an uninfected control (not recorded which). V and J are TRBV6-5 and TRBJ2-7, with TRBD1 matching 9 bases. The material sequenced was whole blood. CDR3 residues: CASESPGQGAEQYF. CDR3 coding DNA: TGTGCCAGCGAAAGCCCGGGACAGGGCGCCGAGCAGTACTTC.